These T cell receptor beta chains were read from a single sample in a study of early T cells in non-severe SARS-CoV-2 infection. TCRdb reprocessed the 5' RACE reads with MiXCR, giving one entry per CDR3 protein. The data contain about 47,000 distinct CDR3 sequences, less than 10% of them singletons. Source: whole blood, taken at baseline. The source is an adult who was a healthcare worker with PCR-confirmed SARS-CoV-2 infection or an uninfected control (not recorded which). Each CDR3 is given with its conserved first and last residue.

J	V	CDR3
TRBJ2-1	TRBV14	CASSQVSGGIINEQFF
TRBJ2-3	TRBV19	CASSMSGQTKGTQYF
TRBJ2-7	TRBV6-1	CASSEAVDRDFEQYF
TRBJ2-1	TRBV7-3	CASSLVSSRGEQFF
TRBJ2-1	TRBV20-1	CTTSGGRRSSYNEQFF
TRBJ1-1	TRBV29-1	CSVDPGNEAFF
TRBJ1-1	TRBV18	CASSPMTEGTEAFF
TRBJ1-5	TRBV28	CASLRQGATQPQHF
TRBJ1-1	TRBV7-9	CASTPSANTEAFF
TRBJ1-1	TRBV5-8	CASSLEGSRTEAFF
TRBJ2-1	TRBV28	CASKRGGGINNEQFF
TRBJ1-1	TRBV30	CAWTPDRGQAFF
TRBJ1-1	TRBV12-3/TRBV12-4	CASRGQGINTEAFF
TRBJ2-3	TRBV27	CASSFVDTQYF
TRBJ2-7	TRBV9	CASRQWDRSCEQYF
TRBJ2-7	TRBV3-1	CASSQDGAEQYF